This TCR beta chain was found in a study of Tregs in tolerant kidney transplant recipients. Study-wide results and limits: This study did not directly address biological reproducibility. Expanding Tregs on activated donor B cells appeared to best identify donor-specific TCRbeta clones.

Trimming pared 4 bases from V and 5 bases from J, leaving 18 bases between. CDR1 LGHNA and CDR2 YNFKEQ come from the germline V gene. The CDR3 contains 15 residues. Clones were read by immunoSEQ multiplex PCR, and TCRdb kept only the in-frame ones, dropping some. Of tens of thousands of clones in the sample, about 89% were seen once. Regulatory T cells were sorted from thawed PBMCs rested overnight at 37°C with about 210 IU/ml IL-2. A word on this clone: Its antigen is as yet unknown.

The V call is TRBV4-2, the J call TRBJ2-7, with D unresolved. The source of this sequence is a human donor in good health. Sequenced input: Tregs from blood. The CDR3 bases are TGTGCCAGCAGCCGAACAGATTCCAATTGGGACGAGCAGTACTTC. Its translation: CASSRTDSNWDEQYF.